Below, 25 T cell receptor beta chains from the same sample are listed, as sequenced in a study of OX40 agonist ivuxolimab in advanced cancers. Measured with immunoSEQ multiplex PCR; TCRdb has only the in-frame clones, and not every one. The sample holds 90,000 to 95,000 clones; around 84% are singletons and the top ten take 0.95% to 1.2%. The sample consisted of CD4+ or CD8+ T cells sorted from blood, taken in a trial of the OX40 agonist ivuxolimab. The receptor set was obtained from an adult with an advanced solid tumor such as melanoma, head and neck, liver or kidney cancer.

This clone was observed a few times. The CDR3, as DNA: TGTGCTAGTGGTTCCCCTGGGGGCGGCGAGCAGTACTTC. Protein sequence: CASGSPGGGEQYF. V usage is TRBV12-5 and J usage is TRBJ2-7; tentatively, D is TRBD1 (6 bases). The germline V and J ends were trimmed by 4 bases and 6 bases, with 13 bases remaining between them. Germline V gives CDR1 LGHNT, CDR2 FRNRAP. This CDR3 has 13 amino acids.

The genes are TRBV5-4 and TRBJ2-1; D not resolved. The ends were cut back, 0 bases at V and 1 base at J, with 14 bases in the middle. The length of the CDR3 is 17 residues. Germline V gene lookup returns CDR1 SGHNT and CDR2 YYREEE (reference sequence). CDR3 DNA sequence: TGTGCCAGCAGCTTGGCGGGTGGAATAGTTTCCTACAATGAGCAGTTCTTC. Its protein is CASSLAGGIVSYNEQFF.

The rearrangement uses TRBV5-6 and TRBJ1-1, with 7 bases aligning to TRBD1. The CDR3 spans 16 residues. Per the germline V gene, CDR1 is SGHDT and CDR2 is YYEEEE. Unmatched junction bases numbered 8, after V lost 3 bases and J lost 0 bases. The CDR3 region has the DNA TGTGCCAGCAGCTCCAACAGGGGTCGGGTGAACACTGAAGCTTTCTTT. It encodes CASSSNRGRVNTEAFF. Filled out from reference TRBV5-6 and TRBJ1-1, the complete variable domain reads DAGVTQSPTHLIKTRGQQVTLRCSPKSGHDTVSWYQQALGQGPQFIFQYYEEEERQRGNFPDRFSGHQFPNYSSELNVNALLLGDSALYLCASSSNRGRVNTEAFFGQGTRLTVV.

The chain joins TRBV2 to TRBJ1-1, with unresolved D. This CDR3 spans 14 amino acids. Trimming cost V 6 bases and J 3 bases, with 14 bases left between them. Germline CDR1 reads SNHLY; CDR2 reads FYNNEI. CDR3 protein: CASRTWNGDTEAFF. The DNA for the CDR3 is TGTGCCAGCAGGACATGGAACGGGGACACTGAAGCTTTCTTT.

The V and J genes are TRBV5-1 and TRBJ1-2, with TRBD1 matching over 10 bases. Germline V lookup: CDR1 SGHRS, CDR2 YFSETQ. The CDR3 consists of 14 residues. Germline trimming cut 4 bases from V and 8 bases from J; bases unmatched to any gene: 8. The CDR3 loop is CASSGGTGVLGYTF. The CDR3 DNA reads TGCGCCAGCAGCGGAGGGACAGGGGTATTGGGCTACACCTTC.

This clone was observed a handful of times. The rearrangement joins TRBV11-3 to TRBJ2-5; the D call may be TRBD1 or TRBD2 (6 bases each). V lost 1 base and J lost 4, with 13 bases in between. Germline V CDR1 and CDR2: SGHNT, YENEEA. The CDR3 is 15 amino acids. DNA of the CDR3: TGTGCCAGCAGCTTAGCGGGGGCCGTGGGAGAGACCCAGTACTTC. Its translation is CASSLAGAVGETQYF.

The V and J genes are TRBV6-6 and TRBJ1-1, with TRBD1 identical over 9 bases. J was trimmed by 6 bases and V by 5 bases; bases with no gene match: 7. Germline CDR1 is MNHNY and CDR2 is SVGAGI (reference sequence). The CDR3 has 14 residues. The DNA for the CDR3 is TGTGCCAGCAGTACAGGGGGCGGGAGGCCTGAAGCTTTCTTT. It yields the protein CASSTGGGRPEAFF.

The V gene is TRBV4-1, the J gene TRBJ2-2; possibly TRBD1 for D (6 bases). The germline V and J ends were trimmed by 5 bases and 0 bases, with 13 bases remaining between them. Germline V CDR1 and CDR2: MGHRA, YSYEKL. The CDR3 length is 16 residues. The DNA of the CDR3 is TGCGCCAGCAGCTATCGGACAGAGACGAACACCGGGGAGCTGTTTTTT. It yields the protein CASSYRTETNTGELFF.

The J gene is TRBJ1-2, the V gene TRBV10-3, with 9 bases identical to TRBD1. This CDR3 contains 18 residues. With V trimmed by 6 bases and J by 4 bases, 18 bases remained unmatched. Germline CDR1 ENHRY, CDR2 SYGVKD. CDR3 residues: CAIRGSGTGPPLGYGYTF. CDR3 nucleotides: TGTGCCATCAGGGGGTCAGGGACAGGGCCACCTCTGGGCTATGGCTACACCTTC.

The J gene is TRBJ2-2, the V gene TRBV4-1, with D possibly being TRBD1 (6 bases). Germline lookup yields CDR1 MGHRA and CDR2 YSYEKL. Deletions cut 6 bases from V and 2 bases from J, with 7 bases between. The CDR3 runs to 13 residues. CDR3 amino acids: CASRDSNTGELFF. For the CDR3, the DNA is TGCGCCAGCAGGGACAGTAACACCGGGGAGCTGTTTTTT.

This chain uses TRBV27 with TRBJ2-3; D is possibly TRBD1 (6 bases). V was pared by 2 bases and J by 0 bases, with 9 bases between. This CDR3 comprises 15 residues. Germline values: CDR1 MNHEY, CDR2 SMNVEV (reference sequence). The CDR3 spells CASSLLGHSTDTQYF. CDR3 nucleotide sequence: TGTGCCAGCAGTTTACTGGGACATAGCACAGATACGCAGTATTTT.

V gene TRBV7-9 combines with J gene TRBJ1-1; 7 positions match TRBD1. Germline CDR1 SEHNR, CDR2 FQNEAQ (reference sequence). This CDR3 contains 17 residues. V was clipped by 5 bases and J by 1 base; unmatched bases: 13. The CDR3 loop is CASSHTRGGQPNTEAFF. CDR3 DNA: TGTGCCAGCAGCCACACTAGGGGGGGACAGCCGAACACTGAAGCTTTCTTT.

The chain carries TRBV7-9 and TRBJ1-2; possible D gene TRBD1, 6 bases. Germline CDR1 SEHNR, CDR2 FQNEAQ (reference sequence). This CDR3 is 12 amino acids long. Trimming shortened V by 11 bases and J by 2 bases, and 12 bases separated the two germline ends. The CDR3 spells CAVPQGNYGYTF. CDR3 nucleotides: TGTGCCGTTCCACAGGGAAACTATGGCTACACCTTC.

The J gene is TRBJ2-3, the V gene TRBV7-2; D perhaps matches TRBD1 (5 bases). This CDR3 has 15 residues. Trimming removed 0 bases from V and 5 bases from J, with 12 bases in between. Germline V gene sequence: CDR1 SGHTA, CDR2 FQGNSA. The CDR3 reads CASSLAAGWKDTQYF. The CDR3 DNA sequence: TGTGCCAGCAGCTTAGCGGCAGGGTGGAAAGATACGCAGTATTTT.

The V gene is TRBV9, the J gene TRBJ2-3; 16 bases line up with TRBD2. V was clipped by 4 bases and J by 3 bases; unmatched bases: 5. The germline V gene has CDR1 SGDLS and CDR2 YYNGEE. The CDR3 is 17 amino acids. This CDR3 reads CASSSGLAGGQTDTQYF. The CDR3 region has the DNA TGTGCCAGCAGCTCGGGACTAGCGGGGGGGCAGACAGATACGCAGTATTTT.

The rearrangement uses TRBV11-3 and TRBJ2-1; no definite D call. The germline gives CDR1 SGHNT, CDR2 YENEEA. Deletions cut 8 bases from V and 5 bases from J, with 10 bases between. The CDR3 spans 12 residues. CDR3 nucleotides: TGTGCCAGCGCAGCCAAAAACAATGAGCAGTTCTTC. The encoded protein is CASAAKNNEQFF. Together with reference TRBV11-3 and TRBJ2-1, the CDR3 gives the full variable domain: EAGVVQSPRYKIIEKKQPVAFWCNPISGHNTLYWYLQNLGQGPELLIRYENEEAVDDSQLPKDRFSAERLKGVDSTLKIQPAELGDSAVYLCASAAKNNEQFFGPGTRLTVL.

CDR3 sequence (DNA): TGTGCCAGCAGTTATGAGGGGTACTTAGGCTACACCTTC. It is translated as CASSYEGYLGYTF. The chain has TRBV6-5 and TRBJ1-2, with a possible D match to TRBD1 (5 bases). CDR1 is MNHEY and CDR2 is SVGAGI in the germline V gene. V was cut by 3 bases and J by 8 bases, with 13 bases left in between. CDR3 length: 13 amino acids.

The chain couples TRBV10-3 to TRBJ2-2; D gene unclear. CDR3 length: 16 amino acids. The V end lost 0 bases, the J end lost 0 bases, and 8 bases lay between the germline ends. Germline lookup yields CDR1 ENHRY and CDR2 SYGVKD. The CDR3 here is CAISESGPANTGELFF. The CDR3 DNA reads TGTGCCATCAGTGAGTCCGGGCCCGCGAACACCGGGGAGCTGTTTTTT.

The CDR3 DNA sequence: TGTGCCAGCAGGACGCTGGCCCAAGAGACCCAGTACTTC. It encodes CASRTLAQETQYF. The chain has TRBV6-5 and TRBJ2-5; D ambiguous. CDR1 and CDR2 from the germline V gene are MNHEY and SVGAGI. This CDR3 region has 13 residues. The V end was cut by 6 bases, the J end by 1 base, with 9 bases between.

This clone was detected only once. The chain joins TRBV6-5 to TRBJ2-7; maybe TRBD2 (5 bases). Trimming cost V 2 bases and J 1 base, with 6 bases left between them. The CDR3 is 13 residues long. The germline gives CDR1 MNHEY, CDR2 SVGAGI. The CDR3 is CASSYKRSYEQYV. The CDR3 DNA follows: TGTGCCAGCAGTTACAAGCGGTCCTACGAGCAGTACGTC.

The chain carries TRBV11-3 and TRBJ2-7; 9 bases agree with TRBD1. Trimming took 5 bases from V and 6 from J; bases not matched to a gene: 8. This CDR3 comprises 14 residues. Germline V gives CDR1 SGHNT, CDR2 YENEEA. CDR3 coding DNA: TGTGCCAGCAGCCCTCGGACAGGGGCAGGCGAGCAGTACTTC. This encodes CASSPRTGAGEQYF.

This chain uses TRBV5-1 with TRBJ2-7, with TRBD1 matching 7 bases. The germline gives CDR1 SGHRS, CDR2 YFSETQ. CDR3 length equals 18 residues. Trimming cost V 4 bases and J 2 bases; bases outside gene matches: 18. The CDR3 protein is CASSITTGTGIEPYEQYF. Here the CDR3 DNA reads TGCGCCAGCAGCATCACGACAGGGACGGGCATCGAACCCTACGAGCAGTACTTC.

This clone was detected only once. The chain uses TRBV7-3 and TRBJ2-7; TRBD1 matches at 8 bases. The CDR3 is 14 residues long. With 5 bases clipped from V and 6 bases from J, the junction kept 9 bases outside the gene matches. Per germline, CDR1 SGHTA and CDR2 FQGTGA. The CDR3 here is CASSPDREAGEQYF. The CDR3, as DNA: TGTGCCAGCAGCCCGGACAGGGAGGCGGGCGAGCAGTACTTC. The complete variable domain, with remaining parts taken from reference TRBV7-3 and TRBJ2-7, reads GAGVSQTPSNKVTEKGKYVELRCDPISGHTALYWYRQSLGQGPEFLIYFQGTGAADDSGLPNDRFFAVRPEGSVSTLKIQRTERGDSAVYLCASSPDREAGEQYFGPGTRLTVT.

The chain carries TRBV5-7 and TRBJ1-2, with D unresolved. Being an ORF, TRBV5-7 has a function that is uncertain. The ends were cut back, 0 bases at V and 5 bases at J, with 8 bases in the middle. The CDR3 sequence is 13 residues long. The CDR3 DNA reads TGTGCCAGCAGCTTGGGGCGCGGGTATGGCTACACCTTC. It specifies CASSLGRGYGYTF.

The chain carries TRBV2 and TRBJ1-1, with D hard to call. The CDR3 totals 18 residues. The germline V gene has CDR1 SNHLY and CDR2 FYNNEI. V lost 6 bases, J lost 1 base, and 24 bases lay in between. CDR3 in amino acids: CASRARVTVVVKNTEAFF. The CDR3 coding sequence is TGTGCCAGCAGAGCCCGGGTGACTGTGGTCGTAAAGAACACTGAAGCTTTCTTT.